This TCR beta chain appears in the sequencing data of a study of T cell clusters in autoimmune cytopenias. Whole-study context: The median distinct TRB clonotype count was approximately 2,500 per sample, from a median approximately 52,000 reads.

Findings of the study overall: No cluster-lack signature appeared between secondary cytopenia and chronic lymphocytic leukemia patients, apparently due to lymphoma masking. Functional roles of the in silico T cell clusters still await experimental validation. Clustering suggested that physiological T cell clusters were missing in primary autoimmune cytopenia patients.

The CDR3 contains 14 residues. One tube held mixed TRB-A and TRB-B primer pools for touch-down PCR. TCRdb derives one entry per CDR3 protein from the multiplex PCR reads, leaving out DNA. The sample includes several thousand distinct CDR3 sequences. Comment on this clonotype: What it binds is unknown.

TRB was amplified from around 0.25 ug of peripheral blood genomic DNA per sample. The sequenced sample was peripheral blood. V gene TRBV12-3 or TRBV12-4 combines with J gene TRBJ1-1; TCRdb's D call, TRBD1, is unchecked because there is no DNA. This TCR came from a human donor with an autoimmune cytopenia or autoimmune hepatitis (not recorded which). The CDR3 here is CASSRTGVNTEAFF.